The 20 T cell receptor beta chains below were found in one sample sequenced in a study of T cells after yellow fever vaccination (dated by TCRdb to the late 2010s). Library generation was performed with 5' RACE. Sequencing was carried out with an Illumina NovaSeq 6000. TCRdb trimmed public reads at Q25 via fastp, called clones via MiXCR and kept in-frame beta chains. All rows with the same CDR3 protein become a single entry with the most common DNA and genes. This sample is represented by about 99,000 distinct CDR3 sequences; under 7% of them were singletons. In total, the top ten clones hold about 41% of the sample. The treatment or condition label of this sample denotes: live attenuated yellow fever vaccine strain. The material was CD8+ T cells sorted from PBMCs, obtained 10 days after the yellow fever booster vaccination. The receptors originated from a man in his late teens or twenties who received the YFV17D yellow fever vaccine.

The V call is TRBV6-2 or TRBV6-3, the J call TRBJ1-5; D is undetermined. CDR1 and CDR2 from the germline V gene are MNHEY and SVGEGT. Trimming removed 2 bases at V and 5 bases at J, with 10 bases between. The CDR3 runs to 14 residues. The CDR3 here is CASSYVHGDQPQHF. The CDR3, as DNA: TGTGCCAGCAGTTACGTCCATGGGGATCAGCCCCAGCATTTT.

Written as DNA, the CDR3 is TGCAGTGCTAGAGGGGATAGTAGCGAAAAACTGTTTTTT. It translates to CSARGDSSEKLFF. This sequence joins TRBV20-1 and TRBJ1-4; D uncertain. Trimming cost V 1 base and J 8 bases, with 11 bases left between them. Per the germline V gene, CDR1 is DFQATT and CDR2 is SNEGSKA (reference sequence). The CDR3 totals 13 residues.

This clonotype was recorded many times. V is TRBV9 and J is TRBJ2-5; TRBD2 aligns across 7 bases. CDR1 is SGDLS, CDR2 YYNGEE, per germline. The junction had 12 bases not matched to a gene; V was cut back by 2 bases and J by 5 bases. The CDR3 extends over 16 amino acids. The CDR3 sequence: CASSVPDGEGDETQYF. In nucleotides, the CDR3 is TGTGCCAGCAGCGTGCCCGATGGGGAGGGAGATGAGACCCAGTACTTC.

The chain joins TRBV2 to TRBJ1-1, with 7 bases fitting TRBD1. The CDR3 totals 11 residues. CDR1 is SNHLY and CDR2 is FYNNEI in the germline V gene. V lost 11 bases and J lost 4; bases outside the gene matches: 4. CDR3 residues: CAGQEATEAFF. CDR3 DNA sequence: TGTGCCGGACAGGAGGCCACTGAAGCTTTCTTT.

In nucleotides, the CDR3 is TGTGCCACCAGCAGAGTAGCCAGTCGGGGAGGTGAAAAACTGTTTTTT. Residues: CATSRVASRGGEKLFF. The chain uses TRBV15 and TRBJ1-4; the D is unclear. This CDR3 is built from 16 residues. V was pared by 1 base and J by 7 bases, with 16 bases between. Germline lookup yields CDR1 LNHNV and CDR2 YYDKDF (reference sequence).

The DNA of the CDR3 is TGTGCCAGCAGCTTAGGTGCAGGGTCAACTGAAGCTTTCTTT. This encodes CASSLGAGSTEAFF. The chain combines TRBV11-2 with TRBJ1-1; possible D gene TRBD1, 5 bases. V lost 1 base to trimming and J lost 5 bases, with 11 bases between them. This CDR3 has 14 residues. CDR1 is SGHAT and CDR2 is FQNNGV in the germline V gene.

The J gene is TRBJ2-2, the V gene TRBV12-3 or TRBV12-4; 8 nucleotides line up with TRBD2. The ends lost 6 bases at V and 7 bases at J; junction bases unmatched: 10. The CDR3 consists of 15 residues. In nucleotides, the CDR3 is TGTGCCAGCAGCCTCCGGGAGGGGTTAGGCGGGGAGCTGTTTTTT. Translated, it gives CASSLREGLGGELFF.

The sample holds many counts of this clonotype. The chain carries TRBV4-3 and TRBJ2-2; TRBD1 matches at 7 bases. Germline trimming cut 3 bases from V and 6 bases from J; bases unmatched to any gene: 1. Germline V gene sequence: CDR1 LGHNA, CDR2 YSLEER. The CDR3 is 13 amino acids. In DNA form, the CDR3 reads TGCGCCAGCAGCCAGACAGGGTCCGGGGAGCTGTTTTTT. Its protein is CASSQTGSGELFF.

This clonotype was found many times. The CDR3 bases are TGCGCCAGCAAATCAAAGACCGGGACCGACGCCTCGGGGAACACCTTC. Amino acid sequence: CASKSKTGTDASGNTF. The chain recombines TRBV5-1 with TRBJ1-2, with D tentatively TRBD1 (5 bases). The CDR3 runs 16 residues. Germline V lookup: CDR1 SGHRS, CDR2 YFSETQ. Between the trimmed V and J ends, which lost 6 bases and 12 bases, there was a span of 30 bases.

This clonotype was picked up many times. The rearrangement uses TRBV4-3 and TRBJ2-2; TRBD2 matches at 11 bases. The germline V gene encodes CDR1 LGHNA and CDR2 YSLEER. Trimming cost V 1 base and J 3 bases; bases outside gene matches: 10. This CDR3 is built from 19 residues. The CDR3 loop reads CASSQVASRLAGYTGELFF. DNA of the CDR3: TGCGCCAGCAGCCAAGTGGCATCGCGACTAGCGGGATACACCGGGGAGCTGTTTTTT.

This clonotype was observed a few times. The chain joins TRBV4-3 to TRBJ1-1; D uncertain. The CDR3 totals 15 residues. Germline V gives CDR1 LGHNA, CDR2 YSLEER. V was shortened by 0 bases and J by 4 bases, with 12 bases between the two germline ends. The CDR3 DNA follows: TGCGCCAGCAGCCAAGAAATGGCAGAACCCACTGAAGCTTTCTTT. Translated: CASSQEMAEPTEAFF.

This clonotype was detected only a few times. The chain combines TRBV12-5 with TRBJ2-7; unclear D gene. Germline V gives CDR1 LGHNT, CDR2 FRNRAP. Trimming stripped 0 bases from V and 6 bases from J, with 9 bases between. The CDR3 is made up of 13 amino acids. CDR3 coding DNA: TGTGCTAGTGGTTTGGTACAAAGGGCCGAGCAGTACTTC. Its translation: CASGLVQRAEQYF.

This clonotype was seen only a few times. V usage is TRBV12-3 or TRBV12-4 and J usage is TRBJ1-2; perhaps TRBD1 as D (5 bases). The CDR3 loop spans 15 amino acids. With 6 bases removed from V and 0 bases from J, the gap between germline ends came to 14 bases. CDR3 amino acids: CASSPNPQANYGYTF. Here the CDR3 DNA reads TGTGCCAGCAGCCCAAATCCACAGGCTAACTATGGCTACACCTTC.

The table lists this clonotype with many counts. CDR3 sequence (DNA): TGCGCCAGCAGCCAGGCCTACACCGGGGAGCTGTTTTTT. Its translation: CASSQAYTGELFF. V is TRBV4-1 and J is TRBJ2-2; D uncertain. Germline assignment: CDR1 MGHRA and CDR2 YSYEKL. V was clipped by 3 bases and J by 3 bases, with 5 bases between them. The CDR3 sequence is 13 residues long.

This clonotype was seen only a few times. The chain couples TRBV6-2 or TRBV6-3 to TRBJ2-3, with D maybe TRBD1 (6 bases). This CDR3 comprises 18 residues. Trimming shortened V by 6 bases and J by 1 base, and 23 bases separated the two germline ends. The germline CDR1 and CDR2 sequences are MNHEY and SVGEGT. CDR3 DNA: TGTGCCAGCAGCCACCCCCAACCCTCCAGGGGTGGCACAGATACGCAGTATTTT. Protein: CASSHPQPSRGGTDTQYF.

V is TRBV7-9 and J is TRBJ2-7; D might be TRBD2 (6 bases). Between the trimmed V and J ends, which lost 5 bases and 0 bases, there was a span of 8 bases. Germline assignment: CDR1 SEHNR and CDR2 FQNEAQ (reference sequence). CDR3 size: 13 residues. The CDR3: CASSQTSSYEQYF. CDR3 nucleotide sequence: TGTGCCAGCAGCCAGACTAGCTCCTACGAGCAGTACTTC.

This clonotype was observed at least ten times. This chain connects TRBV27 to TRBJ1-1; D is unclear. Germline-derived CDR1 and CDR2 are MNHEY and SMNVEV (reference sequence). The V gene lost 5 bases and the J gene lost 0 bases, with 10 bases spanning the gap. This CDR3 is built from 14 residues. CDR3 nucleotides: TGTGCCAGCAGTGAGATAGGATTGAACACTGAAGCTTTCTTT. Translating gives CASSEIGLNTEAFF.

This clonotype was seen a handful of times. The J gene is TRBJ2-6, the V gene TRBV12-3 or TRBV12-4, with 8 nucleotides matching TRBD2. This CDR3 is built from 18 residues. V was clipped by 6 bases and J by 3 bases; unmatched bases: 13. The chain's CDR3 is CASRDLAGGPLGANVLTF. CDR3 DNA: TGTGCCAGCAGGGATCTGGCGGGGGGACCTCTTGGGGCCAACGTCCTGACTTTC.

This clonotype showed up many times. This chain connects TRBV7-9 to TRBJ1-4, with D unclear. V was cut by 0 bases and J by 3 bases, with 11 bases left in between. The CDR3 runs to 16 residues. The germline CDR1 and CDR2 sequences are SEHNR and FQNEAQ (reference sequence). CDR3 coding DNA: TGTGCCAGCAGCTTAGCTATGGGCTTATCTAATGAAAAACTGTTTTTT. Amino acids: CASSLAMGLSNEKLFF.

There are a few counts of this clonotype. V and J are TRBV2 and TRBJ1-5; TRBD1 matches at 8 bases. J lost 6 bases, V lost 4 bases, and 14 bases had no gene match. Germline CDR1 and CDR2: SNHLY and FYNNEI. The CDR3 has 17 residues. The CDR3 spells CASSVDREDPTIQPQHF. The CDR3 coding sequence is TGTGCCAGCAGTGTGGACAGGGAGGACCCCACTATTCAGCCCCAGCATTTT.